A single sample gave rise to the 30 T cell receptor beta chains below, sequenced in a study of CD8 T cells in ankylosing spondylitis. A single record per CDR3 protein comes from TCRdb applying MiXCR to the 5' RACE reads. The sample lists 450,000 to 550,000 distinct CDR3 sequences; approximately 5% were seen once. Which antigens these TCRs recognize remains unknown. Study results and caveats: Typical of ankylosing spondylitis blood, it appeared, was a TCR beta motif of about eight highly homologous variants.

The sequenced material came from blood, either unsorted or a sorted T cell fraction (not recorded which). Receptor source: a male donor with ankylosing spondylitis.

This clonotype showed up many times. The chain joins TRBV5-1 to TRBJ2-1; a possible D gene is TRBD2 (6 bases). The V gene lost 9 bases and the J gene lost 0 bases, with 22 bases spanning the gap. CDR3 length: 17 residues. Germline V gene sequence: CDR1 SGHRS, CDR2 YFSETQ. CDR3 amino acids: CATPRDGGLDSYNEQFF. For the CDR3, the DNA is TGCGCCACCCCACGTGACGGGGGACTCGACTCCTACAATGAGCAGTTCTTC.

This clonotype was found many times. The chain combines TRBV4-1 with TRBJ2-7; D is unclear. Per germline, CDR1 MGHRA and CDR2 YSYEKL. There are 13 residues in the CDR3. The V end was cut by 4 bases, the J end by 5 bases, with 12 bases between. In DNA, the CDR3 is TGCGCCAGCAGCCTGGACGGAGAAGACGAGCAGTACTTC. Its protein product is CASSLDGEDEQYF.

This clonotype was seen ten or more times. V gene TRBV6-1 combines with J gene TRBJ2-5; the match to TRBD1 covers 11 bases. The CDR3 consists of 15 residues. Germline V lookup: CDR1 MNHNS, CDR2 SASEGT. J was trimmed by 3 bases and V by 3 bases; bases with no gene match: 3. CDR3 coding DNA: TGTGCCAGCAGTGAGGGGACAGGGGGTGAAGAGACCCAGTACTTC. This gives the protein CASSEGTGGEETQYF.

This clonotype came up a few times. The chain joins TRBV7-2 to TRBJ2-7, with 9 positions matching TRBD1. This CDR3 has 14 residues. Germline V lookup: CDR1 SGHTA, CDR2 FQGNSA. V shed 5 bases and J 5 bases; nucleotides not matched to a gene: 7. In DNA, the CDR3 is TGTGCCAGCAGCCTCCGGACAGGGGAAGACGAGCAGTACTTC. It translates to CASSLRTGEDEQYF. The variable domain in full, with the rest retrieved from reference TRBV7-2 and TRBJ2-7, is GAGVSQSPSNKVTEKGKDVELRCDPISGHTALYWYRQSLGQGLEFLIYFQGNSAPDKSGLPSDRFSAERTGGSVSTLTIQRTQQEDSAVYLCASSLRTGEDEQYFGPGTRLTVT.

This clonotype appeared many times. The rearrangement uses TRBV20-1 and TRBJ2-7, with TRBD1 identical over 10 bases. V was pared by 6 bases and J by 5 bases, with 4 bases of the junction left unmatched. The CDR3 spans 12 residues. CDR1 and CDR2 from the germline V gene are DFQATT and SNEGSKA (reference sequence). CDR3 sequence (DNA): TGCAGTGCCGGAGGGACAGGGGACGAGCAGTACTTC. The encoded protein is CSAGGTGDEQYF.

This clonotype was recorded many times. This chain uses TRBV5-1 with TRBJ2-7, with TRBD2 matching over 7 bases. The CDR3 runs 14 residues. With 3 bases clipped from V and 4 bases from J, the junction kept 7 bases outside the gene matches. The germline V gene has CDR1 SGHRS and CDR2 YFSETQ. Here the CDR3 reads CASSSHPGGYEQYF. CDR3 DNA: TGCGCCAGCAGCTCCCATCCGGGGGGATACGAGCAGTACTTC.

This clonotype came up many times. The chain carries TRBV21-1 and TRBJ2-7; TRBD1, the table's D call, lacks a check against the DNA. TRBV21-1 is given as a pseudogene. This CDR3 region has 15 residues. The chain's CDR3 is CASSTWGVREVEQYF. Written as DNA, the CDR3 is TGTGCCAGCAGCACCTGGGGGGTCAGGGAGGTCGAGCAGTACTTC.

The chain joins TRBV20-1 to TRBJ2-5, with a tentative D call TRBD1 (6 bases). The V gene's germline CDR1 is DFQATT and CDR2 SNEGSKA (reference sequence). The germline V and J ends were trimmed by 4 bases and 5 bases, with 20 bases remaining between them. This CDR3 spans 15 amino acids. The CDR3 here is CSATNFRGSGETQYF. CDR3 coding DNA: TGCAGTGCTACCAACTTCAGGGGATCGGGGGAGACCCAGTACTTC.

Many counts were recorded for this clonotype. V and J are TRBV20-1 and TRBJ2-3; the D gene is possibly TRBD1 (6 bases). The CDR3 spans 15 residues. In germline, CDR1 is DFQATT, CDR2 SNEGSKA (reference sequence). Between the trimmed V and J ends, which lost 6 bases and 3 bases, there was a span of 19 bases. CDR3 protein: CSARDIFKRTDTQYF. The CDR3 DNA reads as TGCAGTGCCCGGGACATCTTTAAAAGGACAGATACGCAGTATTTT.

The CDR3 here is CASSLTGGQAEAFF. As DNA, the CDR3 is TGTGCCAGCAGCTTAACGGGGGGACAGGCTGAAGCTTTCTTT. V usage is TRBV7-3 and J usage is TRBJ1-1; 8 bases map to TRBD1. After removal of 0 bases from V and 6 bases from J, the junction contained 3 bases not matched to a gene. The CDR3 length is 14 residues. Per germline, CDR1 SGHTA and CDR2 FQGTGA.

This clonotype occurred a few times. The chain is built from TRBV6-2 or TRBV6-3 and TRBJ2-7; TRBD1 aligns across 7 bases. Germline CDR1 MNHEY, CDR2 SVGEGT. V shed 2 bases and J 3 bases; nucleotides not matched to a gene: 4. The CDR3 has 14 amino acids. The CDR3 reads CASSYPNRGYEQYF. CDR3 DNA: TGTGCCAGCAGTTACCCGAACAGGGGCTACGAGCAGTACTTC.

This clonotype was counted ten times or more. The chain links TRBV4-1 to TRBJ2-7, with 7 bases that match TRBD2. Germline V gene data show CDR1 as MGHRA and CDR2 as YSYEKL. The J segment lost 2 bases and the V segment lost 1 base, leaving 8 bases of the junction unmatched. The CDR3 length is 16 residues. CDR3 DNA: TGCGCCAGCAGCCAAGGGACCAGCGGGAACCCCTACGAGCAGTACTTC. Its translation is CASSQGTSGNPYEQYF.

At least ten counts were recorded for this clonotype. The chain combines TRBV7-8 with TRBJ1-4; weak D call: TRBD1 (6 bases). Trimming shortened V by 1 base and J by 6 bases, and 12 bases separated the two germline ends. CDR1 SGHVS and CDR2 FQNEAQ come from the germline V gene. CDR3 length: 15 residues. CDR3 nucleotide sequence: TGTGCCAGCAGCTTAGGTCCACAGGGATATGAAAAACTGTTTTTT. Amino acids: CASSLGPQGYEKLFF.

This clonotype showed up many times. The rearrangement links TRBV10-3 to TRBJ2-7, with no clear D. Germline lookup yields CDR1 ENHRY and CDR2 SYGVKD. The CDR3 loop spans 12 amino acids. The ends were cut back, 4 bases at V and 3 bases at J, with 7 bases in the middle. DNA of the CDR3: TGTGCCATCAGTGGCGGCCTCTACGAGCAGTACTTC. Encoded protein: CAISGGLYEQYF.

This clonotype was seen many times. The V and J genes are TRBV4-3 and TRBJ2-1; D ambiguous. Germline V lookup: CDR1 LGHNA, CDR2 YSLEER. The length of the CDR3 is 17 residues. Trimming removed 6 bases at V and 7 bases at J, with 25 bases between. CDR3 sequence (DNA): TGCGCCAGCAGTGGGAATCCCGGGTCCCGCATCCAGAATGAGCAGTTCTTC. Translation gives CASSGNPGSRIQNEQFF.

The V and J genes are TRBV5-1 and TRBJ1-1; TRBD1 might be the D (5 bases). This CDR3 is built from 13 residues. CDR1 and CDR2 from the germline V gene are SGHRS and YFSETQ. Trimming left V 5 bases short and J 4 bases short, with 12 bases between. This chain's CDR3 is CASRPGASTEAFF. The CDR3, as DNA: TGCGCCAGCAGACCCGGGGCGAGCACTGAAGCTTTCTTT.

This clonotype occurred many times. The J gene is TRBJ2-3, the V gene TRBV12-3 or TRBV12-4, with D hard to call. Trimming shortened V by 1 base and J by 2 bases, and 7 bases separated the two germline ends. This CDR3 region has 14 residues. CDR3 region: CASSLVGNTDTQYF. In DNA, the CDR3 is TGTGCCAGCAGTTTAGTAGGGAACACAGATACGCAGTATTTT.

The V and J genes are TRBV28 and TRBJ1-5; D is unresolved. CDR3 length: 16 amino acids. The germline V gene has CDR1 MDHEN and CDR2 SYDVKM. The V end lost 2 bases, the J end lost 1 base, and 12 bases lay between the germline ends. This CDR3 reads CASSLIPARSNQPQHF. The CDR3 DNA follows: TGTGCCAGCAGTTTAATCCCAGCAAGAAGCAATCAGCCCCAGCATTTT.

This clonotype was seen repeatedly, ten times or more. This chain joins TRBV5-1 and TRBJ2-2; 8 bases are a match to TRBD2. The CDR3 is made up of 16 amino acids. J lost 2 bases, V lost 0 bases, and 3 bases had no gene match. CDR1 is SGHRS and CDR2 is YFSETQ in the germline V gene. The CDR3 DNA sequence: TGCGCCAGCAGCTTGGACCGGGGGGGCAACACCGGGGAGCTGTTTTTT. The encoded protein is CASSLDRGGNTGELFF. The variable domain in full, completed from reference TRBV5-1 and TRBJ2-2, reads KAGVTQTPRYLIKTRGQQVTLSCSPISGHRSVSWYQQTPGQGLQFLFEYFSETQRNKGNFPGRFSGRQFSNSRSEMNVSTLELGDSALYLCASSLDRGGNTGELFFGEGSRLTVL.

This clonotype was observed at least ten times. The genes are TRBV4-3 and TRBJ1-4; D unresolved. CDR3 length equals 16 residues. The V gene lost 0 bases and the J gene lost 8 bases, with 16 bases spanning the gap. Germline V gives CDR1 LGHNA, CDR2 YSLEER. CDR3 protein: CASSQDLRAEGEKLFF. The DNA for the CDR3 is TGCGCCAGCAGCCAAGATCTGAGAGCTGAGGGAGAAAAACTGTTTTTT.

This clonotype was seen at least ten times. The gene calls are TRBV20-1 and TRBJ2-1; TRBD2 agrees at 15 bases. The CDR3 totals 14 residues. Germline-derived CDR1 and CDR2 are DFQATT and SNEGSKA (reference sequence). V was clipped by 4 bases and J by 10 bases; unmatched bases: 5. CDR3 amino acids: CSATGLAGGSEQFF. CDR3 bases: TGCAGTGCTACCGGACTAGCGGGGGGGAGCGAGCAGTTCTTC.

This clonotype was recorded a few times. The chain carries TRBV7-8 and TRBJ1-1; D is perhaps TRBD1 (5 bases). This CDR3 comprises 16 residues. Germline-derived CDR1 and CDR2 are SGHVS and FQNEAQ. Trimming shortened V by 1 base and J by 1 base, and 13 bases separated the two germline ends. In DNA, the CDR3 is TGTGCCAGCAGCTTAGGCGGGACGGACCCGAACACTGAAGCTTTCTTT. Amino acid sequence: CASSLGGTDPNTEAFF.

J is TRBJ2-1 and V is TRBV12-3 or TRBV12-4; a weak D match, TRBD2 (6 bases). CDR3 length: 14 residues. Between the trimmed V and J ends, which lost 1 base and 7 bases, there was a span of 11 bases. The CDR3 bases are TGTGCCAGCAGTTTAGGTGGGGGGAAAAATGAGCAGTTCTTC. It codes for CASSLGGGKNEQFF.

This clonotype was detected many times. The V and J genes are TRBV7-2 and TRBJ1-1; D is unresolved. Trimming stripped 0 bases from V and 10 bases from J, with 12 bases between. Germline V gene sequence: CDR1 SGHTA, CDR2 FQGNSA. The CDR3 covers 13 residues. CDR3 residues: CASSLADWSGAFF. The CDR3 DNA follows: TGTGCCAGCAGCTTAGCGGATTGGTCTGGAGCTTTCTTT.

This clonotype was seen at least ten times. The chain links TRBV7-9 to TRBJ1-1, with a tentative D call TRBD1 (5 bases). The CDR3 covers 15 residues. V lost 5 bases and J lost 2, with 15 bases in between. Germline V CDR1 and CDR2: SEHNR, FQNEAQ (reference sequence). CDR3: CASSPPDRINTEAFF. CDR3 in DNA: TGTGCCAGCAGCCCCCCCGACAGAATTAACACTGAAGCTTTCTTT.

The chain joins TRBV10-2 to TRBJ1-3; no clear D gene. Trimming removed 10 bases at V and 4 bases at J, with 8 bases between. The CDR3 runs 11 residues. Per germline, CDR1 WSHSY and CDR2 SAAADI. CDR3 residues: CATNPGNTIYF. The DNA for the CDR3 is TGCGCCACCAACCCCGGAAACACCATATATTTT.

This clonotype was picked up many times. The chain carries TRBV6-5 and TRBJ2-2; 7 nucleotides align to TRBD1. Germline loops: CDR1 MNHEY, CDR2 SVGAGI. Unmatched junction bases numbered 10, after V lost 4 bases and J lost 2 bases. This CDR3 is built from 17 residues. The CDR3, as DNA: TGTGCCAGCAGTTCATCCCGGGGACAGATTAACACCGGGGAGCTGTTTTTT. As protein: CASSSSRGQINTGELFF.

This clonotype was seen at least ten times. The V and J genes are TRBV20-1 and TRBJ1-4; 7 bases line up with TRBD1. With 3 bases clipped from V and 3 bases from J, the junction kept 7 bases outside the gene matches. The CDR3 loop spans 15 amino acids. The germline V gene has CDR1 DFQATT and CDR2 SNEGSKA (reference sequence). The DNA of the CDR3 is TGCAGTGCTAGCTCCAGGGGGAGCCCTAATGAAAAACTGTTTTTT. The encoded protein is CSASSRGSPNEKLFF.

This clonotype was found many times. The genes are TRBV4-1 and TRBJ1-6; 8 bases are a match to TRBD1. J lost 6 bases, V lost 1 base, and 5 bases had no gene match. In germline, CDR1 is MGHRA, CDR2 YSYEKL. This CDR3 region has 16 residues. The CDR3 bases are TGCGCCAGCAGCCAAGGAGGCAGGGGGCTTAATTCACCCCTCCACTTT. This sequence encodes CASSQGGRGLNSPLHF.

The chain has TRBV29-1 and TRBJ2-1; 9 nucleotides agree with TRBD2. V gave up 6 bases and J gave up 1 base; unmatched junction bases: 4. The CDR3 spans 14 residues. CDR1 is SQVTM and CDR2 is ANQGSEA in the germline V gene. This CDR3 reads CSVISGRSYNEQFF. The CDR3 DNA sequence: TGCAGCGTCATTAGCGGGAGATCCTACAATGAGCAGTTCTTC.